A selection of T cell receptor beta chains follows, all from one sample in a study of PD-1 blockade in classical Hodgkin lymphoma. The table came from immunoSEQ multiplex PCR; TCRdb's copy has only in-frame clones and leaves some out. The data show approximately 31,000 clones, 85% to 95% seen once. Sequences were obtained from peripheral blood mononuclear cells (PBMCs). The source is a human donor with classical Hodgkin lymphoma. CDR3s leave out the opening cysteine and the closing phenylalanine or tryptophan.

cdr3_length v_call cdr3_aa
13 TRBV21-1 ASSTTGTGAYGYT
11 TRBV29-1 SVDRGTYNEQF
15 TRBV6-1 ASSERWGARGHTEAF
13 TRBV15 ATSRESEMNTEAF
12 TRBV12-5 ASGSRVNLYEQF
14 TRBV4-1 ASSTQSRAFTDTQY
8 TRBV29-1 SVLTGDYF
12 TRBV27 ASSDQKDGYGYT
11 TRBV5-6 ASSSAGRQGYT
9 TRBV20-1 SARGGTEQF
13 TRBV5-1 ASSPTSGNTGELF
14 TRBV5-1 ASRRDVAFVSETQY
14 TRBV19 ASSMGQAFYNSPLH
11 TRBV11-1 ASSVGINSPLH
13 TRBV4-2 ASSHEPTGIYGYT
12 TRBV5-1 ASSQRGQAETQY
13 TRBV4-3 ASSQDIFYKNIQY
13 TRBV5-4 ATLPGGSGANVLT
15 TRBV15 ATSRGDRELSTDTQY